Listed here are 31 T cell receptor beta chains from one sample, sequenced in a study of T cell repertoires in ileal Crohn's disease. Sequencing used immunoSEQ multiplex PCR; TCRdb keeps in-frame clones, though not all of them. The table includes about 14,000 clones, 84% detected once. What was sequenced was ileal tissue. These receptors originate from an adult with Crohn's disease.

This chain connects TRBV28 to TRBJ2-1; D is unclear. The CDR3 covers 13 residues. Deletions cut 7 bases from V and 7 bases from J, with 14 bases between. Germline V gives CDR1 MDHEN, CDR2 SYDVKM. The CDR3 here is CASTRLGLNEQFF. The CDR3, as DNA: TGTGCCAGCACCCGTTTGGGCTTGAATGAGCAGTTCTTC.

Concerning this clone itself: The sample contains more than one DNA sequence encoding this CDR3. This sequence joins TRBV11-3 and TRBJ2-3; 11 nucleotides align to TRBD2. Germline V lookup: CDR1 SGHNT, CDR2 YENEEA. The CDR3 contains 16 residues. V lost 1 base to trimming and J lost 2 bases; unmatched junction nucleotides: 2. The CDR3 spells CASSLGLAGHTDTQYF. The CDR3, as DNA: TGTGCCAGCAGCTTAGGACTAGCGGGACACACAGATACGCAGTATTTT.

The chain links TRBV2 to TRBJ1-1; 8 bases agree with TRBD1. V was pared by 6 bases and J by 4 bases, with 4 bases of the junction left unmatched. The CDR3 sequence is 13 residues long. The germline gives CDR1 SNHLY, CDR2 FYNNEI. The CDR3 spells CASRAGQVTEAFF. In nucleotides, the CDR3 is TGTGCCAGCAGGGCGGGACAGGTCACTGAAGCTTTCTTT.

V and J are TRBV15 and TRBJ2-4; maybe TRBD1 (5 bases). Germline values: CDR1 LNHNV, CDR2 YYDKDF (reference sequence). The V and J ends lost 4 bases and 6 bases respectively, with 13 bases between them. This CDR3 is built from 14 residues. The CDR3 reads CATSTQEYRNIQYF. In nucleotides, the CDR3 is TGTGCCACCAGCACACAGGAATATCGAAACATTCAGTACTTC.

This clone was counted between two and nine times. The gene calls are TRBV7-2 and TRBJ2-7; D possibly corresponds to TRBD2 (6 bases). V shed 2 bases and J shed 3 bases, with 14 bases lying between them. The CDR3 contains 15 residues. In germline, CDR1 is SGHTA, CDR2 FQGNSA. CDR3: CASSLFGSGVYEQYF. CDR3 DNA: TGTGCCAGCAGCTTATTTGGTTCGGGGGTCTACGAGCAGTACTTC.

CDR3 coding DNA: TGTGCCAGCAGCGCAGCATGGGGCAGGGGAAGCGAGCAGTACTTC. Translating it yields CASSAAWGRGSEQYF. The chain couples TRBV9 to TRBJ2-7, with a tentative D call TRBD1 (6 bases). V lost 3 bases to trimming and J lost 6 bases, with 19 bases between them. CDR1 SGDLS and CDR2 YYNGEE come from the germline V gene. The CDR3 totals 15 residues.

Notes on this clone: The junction and the germline gene differ at one end; a read error may be behind it. CDR3 sequence (DNA): TGTGCTAGCAGCTTACTAGCGAACACCGGGGAGCTGTTTTTT. As protein: CASSLLANTGELFF. This chain links TRBV7-7 with TRBJ2-2; D perhaps matches TRBD2 (5 bases). This CDR3 is 14 amino acids long. The germline V gene encodes CDR1 SSHAT and CDR2 FNYEAQ (reference sequence).

V usage is TRBV5-4 and J usage is TRBJ1-2; the D is unclear. CDR3 length equals 14 residues. Trimming shortened V by 0 bases and J by 1 base, and 7 bases separated the two germline ends. Germline CDR1 is SGHNT and CDR2 is YYREEE (reference sequence). The CDR3 is CASSLGQNNYGYTF. CDR3 sequence (DNA): TGTGCCAGCAGCTTGGGACAAAATAACTATGGCTACACCTTC.

V is TRBV4-3 and J is TRBJ2-7; 9 bases are shared with TRBD2. Germline CDR1 LGHNA, CDR2 YSLEER. The CDR3 covers 15 residues. V dropped 0 bases and J dropped 1; count of bases not matched to a gene: 1. Written as DNA, the CDR3 is TGCGCCAGCAGCCAAGAAGCGGGGGGTTCCTACGAGCAGTACTTC. It translates to CASSQEAGGSYEQYF.

This chain joins TRBV5-6 and TRBJ2-5; perhaps TRBD2 as D (6 bases). Trimming took off 0 bases at V and 5 bases at J, with 14 bases between the two ends. Germline loops: CDR1 SGHDT, CDR2 YYEEEE. The CDR3 has 15 amino acids. The CDR3 region is CASSLGDWARETQYF. CDR3 bases: TGTGCCAGCAGCTTGGGGGACTGGGCAAGGGAGACCCAGTACTTC.

The chain carries TRBV30 and TRBJ1-1; a weak D match, TRBD1 (5 bases). Deletions cut 3 bases from V and 1 base from J, with 15 bases between. This CDR3 contains 15 residues. Germline CDR1 reads GTSNPN; CDR2 reads SVGIG (reference sequence). This CDR3 reads CAWSSPDNPNTEAFF. The DNA of the CDR3 is TGTGCCTGGAGCTCCCCGGACAACCCGAACACTGAAGCTTTCTTT.

This clone has only one observation. The CDR3 is CATSKGSTDRSYEQYF. The CDR3 DNA is TGTGCCACCAGCAAAGGCTCCACGGACAGATCCTACGAGCAGTACTTC. This chain uses TRBV15 with TRBJ2-7, with D tentatively TRBD1 (6 bases). V was pared by 4 bases and J by 1 base, with 17 bases between. CDR3 size: 16 residues. In germline, CDR1 is LNHNV, CDR2 YYDKDF (reference sequence).

The rearrangement links TRBV11-2 to TRBJ1-6; D gene ambiguous. The CDR3 length is 14 residues. The V gene lost 2 bases and the J gene lost 9 bases, with 11 bases spanning the gap. Germline V gene lookup returns CDR1 SGHAT and CDR2 FQNNGV. CDR3: CASSLTGFGSPLHF. CDR3 DNA sequence: TGTGCCAGCAGCTTAACCGGGTTCGGTTCACCCCTCCACTTT.

The V and J genes are TRBV5-1 and TRBJ2-3; 7 bases match TRBD2. V trimming: 0 bases; J trimming: 2 bases; junction bases outside the gene matches: 6. CDR3 size: 16 residues. Germline CDR1 SGHRS, CDR2 YFSETQ. The CDR3 is CASSLDGGRATDTQYF. The CDR3 nucleotides are TGCGCCAGCAGCTTGGATGGCGGGAGAGCCACAGATACGCAGTATTTT.

This rearrangement joins TRBV27 to TRBJ2-3, with a tentative D call TRBD2 (5 bases). The CDR3 spans 15 residues. V lost 3 bases to trimming and J lost 2 bases, with 12 bases between them. The germline gives CDR1 MNHEY, CDR2 SMNVEV (reference sequence). CDR3 amino acids: CASSFEGRDTDTQYF. The DNA for the CDR3 is TGTGCCAGCAGTTTCGAGGGAAGGGACACAGATACGCAGTATTTT.

This chain uses TRBV7-2 with TRBJ2-5; 8 nucleotides align to TRBD2. Trimming cost V 4 bases and J 11 bases; bases outside gene matches: 15. In germline, CDR1 is SGHTA, CDR2 FQGNSA. The CDR3 covers 15 residues. The DNA for the CDR3 is TGTGCCAGCAGCTCCTCCTCGGGAGGGCCGTGGGAGCAGTACTTC. Its translation: CASSSSSGGPWEQYF. The variable domain in full, completed from reference TRBV7-2 and TRBJ2-5, reads GAGVSQSPSNKVTEKGKDVELRCDPISGHTALYWYRQSLGQGLEFLIYFQGNSAPDKSGLPSDRFSAERTGGSVSTLTIQRTQQEDSAVYLCASSSSSGGPWEQYFGPGTRLLVL.

This rearrangement joins TRBV5-4 to TRBJ2-1, with 15 bases matching TRBD2. CDR3 size: 15 residues. CDR1 and CDR2 from the germline V gene are SGHNT and YYREEE (reference sequence). Unmatched junction bases numbered 4, after V lost 3 bases and J lost 9 bases. CDR3 sequence reads: CASSSGLAGGLEQFF. For the CDR3, the DNA is TGTGCCAGCAGCTCGGGACTAGCGGGAGGACTTGAGCAGTTCTTC.

This sequence joins TRBV5-1 and TRBJ2-5; a weak D match, TRBD1 (6 bases). Looked up from germline, CDR1 is SGHRS and CDR2 is YFSETQ. V lost 7 bases, J lost 7 bases, and 20 bases lay in between. CDR3 size: 14 residues. The CDR3 loop reads CASSGTPESGTQYF. The DNA for the CDR3 is TGCGCCAGCTCCGGGACACCCGAGTCTGGGACCCAGTACTTC. Full variable domain (missing parts from reference TRBV5-1 and TRBJ2-5): KAGVTQTPRYLIKTRGQQVTLSCSPISGHRSVSWYQQTPGQGLQFLFEYFSETQRNKGNFPGRFSGRQFSNSRSEMNVSTLELGDSALYLCASSGTPESGTQYFGPGTRLLVL.

This chain connects TRBV5-1 to TRBJ1-1; 7 bases are a match to TRBD1. Germline assignment: CDR1 SGHRS and CDR2 YFSETQ. The junction had 6 bases not matched to a gene; V was cut back by 4 bases and J by 0 bases. There are 15 residues in the CDR3. The CDR3 bases are TGCGCCAGCAGCACAGCCGGGACAGTGAACACTGAAGCTTTCTTT. It translates to CASSTAGTVNTEAFF.

J is TRBJ2-7 and V is TRBV7-2, with D possibly being TRBD2 (6 bases). Germline lookup yields CDR1 SGHTA and CDR2 FQGNSA. Trimming pared 1 base from V and 3 bases from J, leaving 10 bases between. The CDR3 runs 14 residues. The CDR3 DNA sequence: TGTGCCAGCAGCTTAGACGGAGGGCTCTACGAGCAGTACTTC. It is translated as CASSLDGGLYEQYF.

The chain couples TRBV30 to TRBJ1-5; no clear D gene. This CDR3 has 13 amino acids. V was trimmed by 4 bases and J by 3 bases, leaving 10 bases between them. In germline, CDR1 is GTSNPN, CDR2 SVGIG (reference sequence). CDR3 residues: CAWNEDFNQPQHF. The CDR3 nucleotides read TGTGCCTGGAATGAGGACTTCAATCAGCCCCAGCATTTT.

This clone has a handful of counts. The chain employs TRBV19 and TRBJ2-2; D not certain. This CDR3 has 13 residues. Germline V CDR1 and CDR2: LNHDA, SQIVND (reference sequence). Trimming took 4 bases from V and 7 from J, leaving 10 bases between them. CDR3 sequence: CASSTGVIGELFF. The DNA for the CDR3 is TGTGCCAGTAGTACAGGTGTCATCGGGGAGCTGTTTTTT.

The rearrangement joins TRBV6-5 to TRBJ1-2, with TRBD1 as a possible D gene (5 bases). This CDR3 comprises 14 residues. Trimming stripped 11 bases from V and 1 base from J, with 17 bases between. Germline-derived CDR1 and CDR2 are MNHEY and SVGAGI. Here the CDR3 DNA reads TGTGCCGTTTCGCTTGGGGGGGGTAACTATGGCTACACCTTC. This encodes CAVSLGGGNYGYTF.

The chain employs TRBV14 and TRBJ1-2, with 11 bases identical to TRBD1. Germline V gives CDR1 SGHDN, CDR2 FVKESK. CDR3 length equals 16 residues. V lost 0 bases to trimming and J lost 6 bases; unmatched junction nucleotides: 6. CDR3 coding DNA: TGTGCCAGCAGCCAAGAGGGACAGGGGGGTAATCATGGCTACACCTTC. Protein: CASSQEGQGGNHGYTF.

The chain joins TRBV18 to TRBJ1-1, with 12 bases lining up with TRBD1. V lost 5 bases, J lost 1 base, and 8 bases stayed unmatched. This CDR3 region has 17 residues. Looked up from germline, CDR1 is KGHSH and CDR2 is LQKENI. CDR3 region: CASSTGTGGLRNTEAFF. DNA of the CDR3: TGTGCCAGCTCAACCGGGACAGGGGGCCTGAGGAACACTGAAGCTTTCTTT.

This rearrangement joins TRBV29-1 to TRBJ1-5; D remains unclear. Trimming removed 4 bases from V and 5 bases from J, with 9 bases in between. From germline, CDR1 is SQVTM and CDR2 ANQGSEA. There are 12 residues in the CDR3. CDR3 region: CSVGEGDQPQHF. The CDR3 DNA follows: TGCAGCGTTGGGGAGGGAGATCAGCCCCAGCATTTT.

J is TRBJ2-5 and V is TRBV5-1; D may be TRBD2 (5 bases). Looked up from germline, CDR1 is SGHRS and CDR2 is YFSETQ. The CDR3 consists of 13 residues. Trimming left V 5 bases short and J 4 bases short, with 12 bases between. In DNA form, the CDR3 reads TGCGCCAGCAGGCGTGCGGGTTCAGAGACCCAGTACTTC. Protein sequence: CASRRAGSETQYF.

The rearrangement joins TRBV28 to TRBJ2-7; D is possibly TRBD2 (5 bases). CDR3 size: 12 residues. V lost 0 bases and J lost 6, with 6 bases in between. Germline CDR1 MDHEN, CDR2 SYDVKM. The CDR3 spells CASSLWGAEQYF. CDR3 coding DNA: TGTGCCAGCAGTTTATGGGGAGCCGAGCAGTACTTC.

CDR3 loop: CASSYSGDYGYTF. CDR3 sequence (DNA): TGTGCCAGCAGTTACTCAGGGGACTATGGCTACACCTTC. The chain joins TRBV6-6 to TRBJ1-2; D might be TRBD1 (5 bases). CDR3 length: 13 amino acids. V lost 0 bases to trimming and J lost 3 bases, with 5 bases between them. CDR1 is MNHNY, CDR2 SVGAGI, per germline (reference sequence).

The rearrangement links TRBV5-6 to TRBJ2-3, with D perhaps matching TRBD2 (5 bases). Trimming cost V 0 bases and J 3 bases, with 5 bases left between them. CDR3 size: 13 residues. The germline gives CDR1 SGHDT, CDR2 YYEEEE. The CDR3, as DNA: TGTGCCAGCAGCTTGGGCGGGACAGATACGCAGTATTTT. Translating it yields CASSLGGTDTQYF.

Only one count was recorded for this clone. The V gene is TRBV28, the J gene TRBJ2-2; no clear D gene. Trimming removed 4 bases at V and 2 bases at J, with 8 bases between. This CDR3 region has 14 residues. The germline V gene encodes CDR1 MDHEN and CDR2 SYDVKM. The CDR3 region has the DNA TGTGCCAGCAGTTCGGTCCTCAACACCGGGGAGCTGTTTTTT. Its protein is CASSSVLNTGELFF.